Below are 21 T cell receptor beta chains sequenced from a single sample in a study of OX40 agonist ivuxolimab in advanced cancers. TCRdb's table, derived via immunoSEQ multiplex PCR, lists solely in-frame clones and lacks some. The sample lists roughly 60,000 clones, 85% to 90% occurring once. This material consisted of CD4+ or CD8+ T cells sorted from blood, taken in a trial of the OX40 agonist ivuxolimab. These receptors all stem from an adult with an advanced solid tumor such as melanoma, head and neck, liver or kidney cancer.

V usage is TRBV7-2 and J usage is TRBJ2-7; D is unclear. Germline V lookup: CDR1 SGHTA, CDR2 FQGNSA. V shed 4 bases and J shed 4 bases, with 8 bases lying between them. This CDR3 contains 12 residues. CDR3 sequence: CASSSKGYEQYF. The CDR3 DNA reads TGTGCCAGCAGCTCAAAAGGTTACGAGCAGTACTTC.

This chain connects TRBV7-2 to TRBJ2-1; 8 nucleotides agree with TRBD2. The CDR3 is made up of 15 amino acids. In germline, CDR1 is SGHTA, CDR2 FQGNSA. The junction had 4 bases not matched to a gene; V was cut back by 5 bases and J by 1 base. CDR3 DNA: TGTGCCAGCAGCCTTAGCGGGGTTTCCTACAATGAGCAGTTCTTC. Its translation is CASSLSGVSYNEQFF.

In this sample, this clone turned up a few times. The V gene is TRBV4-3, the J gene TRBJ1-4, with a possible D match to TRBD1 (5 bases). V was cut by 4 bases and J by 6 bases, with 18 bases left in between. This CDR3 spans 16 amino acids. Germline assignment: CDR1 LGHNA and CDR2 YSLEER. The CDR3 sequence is CASSLEDRGEYEKLFF. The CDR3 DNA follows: TGCGCCAGCAGCCTGGAGGATCGGGGGGAATATGAAAAACTGTTTTTT.

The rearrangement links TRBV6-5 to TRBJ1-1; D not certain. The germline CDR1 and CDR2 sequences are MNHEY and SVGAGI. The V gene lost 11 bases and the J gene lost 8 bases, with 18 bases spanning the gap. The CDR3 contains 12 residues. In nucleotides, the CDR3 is TGTGCCTGCCTACCTCGGGGTGCGGAAGCTTTCTTT. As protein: CACLPRGAEAFF.

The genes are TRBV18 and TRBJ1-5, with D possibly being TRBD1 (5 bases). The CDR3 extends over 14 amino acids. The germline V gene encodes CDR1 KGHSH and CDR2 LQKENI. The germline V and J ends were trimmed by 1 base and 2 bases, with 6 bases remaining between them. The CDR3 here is CASSPRDGNQPQHF. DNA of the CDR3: TGTGCCAGCTCACCACGGGACGGCAATCAGCCCCAGCATTTT.

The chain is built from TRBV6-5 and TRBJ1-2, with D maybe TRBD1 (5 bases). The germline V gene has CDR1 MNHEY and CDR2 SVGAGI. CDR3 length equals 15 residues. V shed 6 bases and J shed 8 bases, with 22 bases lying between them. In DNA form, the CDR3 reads TGTGCCAGCAGATTCAGGGTGGGCCAGCTGGGAGGCTACACCTTC. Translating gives CASRFRVGQLGGYTF.

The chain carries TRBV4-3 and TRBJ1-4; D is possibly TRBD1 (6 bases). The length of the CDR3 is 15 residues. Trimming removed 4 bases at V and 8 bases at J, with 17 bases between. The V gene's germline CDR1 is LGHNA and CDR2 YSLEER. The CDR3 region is CASSRQPGAGEKLFF. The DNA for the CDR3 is TGCGCCAGCAGCCGACAACCGGGGGCGGGGGAAAAACTGTTTTTT.

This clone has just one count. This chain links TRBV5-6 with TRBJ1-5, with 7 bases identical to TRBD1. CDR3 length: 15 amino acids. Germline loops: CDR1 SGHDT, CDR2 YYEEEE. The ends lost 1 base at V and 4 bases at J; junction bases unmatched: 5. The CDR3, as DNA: TGTGCCAGCAGCTTGCTCACAGGGGAGAATCAGCCCCAGCATTTT. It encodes CASSLLTGENQPQHF.

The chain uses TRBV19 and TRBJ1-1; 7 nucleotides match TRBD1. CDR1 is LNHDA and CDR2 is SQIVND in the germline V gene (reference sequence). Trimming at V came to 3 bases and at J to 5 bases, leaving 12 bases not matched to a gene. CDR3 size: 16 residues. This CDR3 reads CASSIRSGRGQTEAFF. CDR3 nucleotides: TGTGCCAGTAGTATTCGTTCGGGGAGGGGACAGACTGAAGCTTTCTTT.

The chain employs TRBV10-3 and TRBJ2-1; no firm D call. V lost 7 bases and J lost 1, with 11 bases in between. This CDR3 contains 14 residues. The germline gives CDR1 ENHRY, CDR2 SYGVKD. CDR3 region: CAITAQPSYNEQFF. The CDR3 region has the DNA TGTGCCATCACGGCACAGCCATCCTACAATGAGCAGTTCTTC.

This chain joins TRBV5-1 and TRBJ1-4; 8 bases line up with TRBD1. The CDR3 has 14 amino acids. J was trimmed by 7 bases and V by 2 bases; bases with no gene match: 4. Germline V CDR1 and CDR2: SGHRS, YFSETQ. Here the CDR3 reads CASSFGQGSEKLFF. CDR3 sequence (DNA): TGCGCCAGCAGCTTCGGACAGGGCAGTGAAAAACTGTTTTTT.

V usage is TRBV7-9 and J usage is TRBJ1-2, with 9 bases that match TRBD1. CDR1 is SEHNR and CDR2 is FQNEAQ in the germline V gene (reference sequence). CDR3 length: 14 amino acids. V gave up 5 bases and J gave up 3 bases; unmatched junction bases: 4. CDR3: CASSRDREDYGYTF. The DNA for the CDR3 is TGTGCCAGCAGCCGGGACAGGGAAGACTATGGCTACACCTTC.

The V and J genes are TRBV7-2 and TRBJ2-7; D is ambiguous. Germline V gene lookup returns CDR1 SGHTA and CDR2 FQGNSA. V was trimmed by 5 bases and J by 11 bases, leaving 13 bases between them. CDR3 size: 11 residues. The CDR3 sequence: CASSRSEEEYF. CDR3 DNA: TGTGCCAGCAGCCGCAGTGAAGAGGAGTACTTC.

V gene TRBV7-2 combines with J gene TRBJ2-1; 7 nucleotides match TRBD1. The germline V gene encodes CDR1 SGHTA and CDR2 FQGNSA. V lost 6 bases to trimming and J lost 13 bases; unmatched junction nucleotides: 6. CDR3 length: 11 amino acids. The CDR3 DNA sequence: TGTGCCAGCAGATTTACAGGGGATCAGTTCTTC. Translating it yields CASRFTGDQFF.

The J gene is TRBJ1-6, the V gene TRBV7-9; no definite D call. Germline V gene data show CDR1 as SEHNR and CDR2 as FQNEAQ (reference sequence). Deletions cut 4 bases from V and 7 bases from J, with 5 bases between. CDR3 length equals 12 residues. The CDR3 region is CASSSLNSPLHF. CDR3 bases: TGTGCCAGCAGCTCACTAAATTCACCCCTCCACTTT.

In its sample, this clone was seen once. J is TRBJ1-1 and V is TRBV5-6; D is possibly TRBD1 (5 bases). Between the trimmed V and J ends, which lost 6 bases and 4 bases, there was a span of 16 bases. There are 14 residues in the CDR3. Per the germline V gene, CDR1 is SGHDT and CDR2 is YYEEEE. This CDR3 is CASTPLGGSTEAFF. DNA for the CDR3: TGTGCCAGCACCCCCTTGGGGGGTAGCACTGAAGCTTTCTTT.

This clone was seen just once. The DNA for the CDR3 is TGTGCCACGGGCTCCCAAAGTGGGAGCTCCTACAATGAGCAGTTCTTC. Translation: CATGSQSGSSYNEQFF. The V gene is TRBV10-3, the J gene TRBJ2-1; weak D call: TRBD2 (5 bases). The V gene lost 10 bases and the J gene lost 0 bases, with 19 bases spanning the gap. Per germline, CDR1 ENHRY and CDR2 SYGVKD. The CDR3 length is 16 residues.

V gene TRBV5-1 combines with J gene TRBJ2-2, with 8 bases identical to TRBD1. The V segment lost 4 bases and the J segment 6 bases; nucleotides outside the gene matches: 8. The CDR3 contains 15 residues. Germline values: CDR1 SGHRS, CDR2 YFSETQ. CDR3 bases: TGCGCCAGCAGCGAGCGGACAGGGAGCGCCGGGGAGCTGTTTTTT. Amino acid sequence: CASSERTGSAGELFF.

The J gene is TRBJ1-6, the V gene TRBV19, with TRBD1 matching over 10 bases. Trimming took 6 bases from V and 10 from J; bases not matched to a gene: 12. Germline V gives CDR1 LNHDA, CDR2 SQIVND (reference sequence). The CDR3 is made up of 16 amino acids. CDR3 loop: CASSQRVGTGESPLHF. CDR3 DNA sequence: TGTGCCAGTAGCCAGCGCGTGGGGACAGGGGAGTCACCCCTCCACTTT.

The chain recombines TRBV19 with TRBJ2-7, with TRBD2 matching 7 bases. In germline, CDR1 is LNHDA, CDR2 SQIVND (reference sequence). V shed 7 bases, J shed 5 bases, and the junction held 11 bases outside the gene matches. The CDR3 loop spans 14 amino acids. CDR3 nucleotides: TGTGCCAGTAACCCTCTGGGGAGGGAGGACGAGCAGTACTTC. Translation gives CASNPLGREDEQYF. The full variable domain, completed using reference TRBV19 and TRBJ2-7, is DGGITQSPKYLFRKEGQNVTLSCEQNLNHDAMYWYRQDPGQGLRLIYYSQIVNDFQKGDIAEGYSVSREKKESFPLTVTSAQKNPTAFYLCASNPLGREDEQYFGPGTRLTVT.

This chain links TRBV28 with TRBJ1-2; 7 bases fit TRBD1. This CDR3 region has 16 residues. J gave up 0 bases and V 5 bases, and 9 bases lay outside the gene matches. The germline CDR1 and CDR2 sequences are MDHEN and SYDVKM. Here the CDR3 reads CASSPGGVEANYGYTF. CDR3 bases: TGTGCCAGCAGTCCAGGGGGGGTTGAGGCTAACTATGGCTACACCTTC.